The entry below gives a single TCR beta chain sequence along with its context. Its target is unknown. These data come from a study of Ad26.COV2.S vaccination and SARS-CoV-2 variants. Study-wide findings and caveats: Recipients of vaccine and of placebo showed similar breadth of their non-spike TCR repertoires. Estimates derived from TCR breadth and depth analyses may have underestimated total T cell responses.

The repertoire was sequenced with immunoSEQ multiplex PCR; TCRdb's copy has only in-frame clones and lacks some. The sample holds about 180,000 clones; roughly 87% are singletons and the top ten take less than 6%. This CDR3 has 19 amino acids. The junction had 18 bases not matched to a gene; V was cut back by 8 bases and J by 2 bases. Germline lookup yields CDR1 SGHAT and CDR2 FQNNGV. The sequence came from a human donor who had recovered from COVID-19. The material sequenced was peripheral blood, taken after recovery from COVID-19. The chain couples TRBV11-2 to TRBJ1-6; 7 positions match TRBD1. Written as DNA, the CDR3 is TGTGCCAGCGGTCAATTCCGGGACAGATTCTTTCCCTATAATTCACCCCTCCACTTT. It codes for CASGQFRDRFFPYNSPLHF.